This T cell receptor beta chain was sequenced in a study of T cell repertoires in cytomegalovirus infection. About the study: Public TCR beta signatures were indicative of both CMV infection and a matching HLA type. The study's findings and limits: The cumulative frequency of public TCR beta families identified carriers of CMV plus the relevant HLA.

The CDR3 sequence is 19 residues long. The germline gives CDR1 LNHNV, CDR2 YYDKDF (reference sequence). Trimming cost V 0 bases and J 4 bases; bases outside gene matches: 13. One entry per CDR3 protein, called by TCRdb with MiXCR from the reads. The sample holds 150,000 to 200,000 distinct CDR3 sequences, under 15% seen once. This clonotype was seen repeatedly, ten times or more. Its specificity is not known. The TCR originated in a human donor in good health (CMV status not recorded). Some clones in this sample may be carry-over from other donors' samples. Sequenced: PBMCs. The chain employs TRBV15 and TRBJ1-1; the match to TRBD1 covers 11 bases. The CDR3 DNA follows: TGTGCCACCAGCAGAGACAAGTGGACAGGGGGCGCGCGGCCCACTGAAGCTTTCTTT. It specifies CATSRDKWTGGARPTEAFF.